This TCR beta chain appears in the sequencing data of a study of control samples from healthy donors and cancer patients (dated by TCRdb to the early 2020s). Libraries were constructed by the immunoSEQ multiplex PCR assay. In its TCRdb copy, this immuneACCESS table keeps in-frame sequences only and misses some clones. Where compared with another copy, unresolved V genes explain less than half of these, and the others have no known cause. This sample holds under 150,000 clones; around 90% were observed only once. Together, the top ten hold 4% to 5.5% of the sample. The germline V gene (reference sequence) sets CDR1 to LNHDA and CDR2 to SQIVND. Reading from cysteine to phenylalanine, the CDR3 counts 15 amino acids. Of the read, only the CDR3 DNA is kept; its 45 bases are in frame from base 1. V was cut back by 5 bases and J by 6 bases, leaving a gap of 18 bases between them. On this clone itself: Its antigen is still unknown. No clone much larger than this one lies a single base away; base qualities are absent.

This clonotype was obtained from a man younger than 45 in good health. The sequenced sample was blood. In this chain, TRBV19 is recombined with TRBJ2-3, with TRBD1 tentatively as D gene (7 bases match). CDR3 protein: CASSRQGGIGDTQYF. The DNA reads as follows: TGTGCCAGTAGTCGACAGGGCGGGATAGGGGATACGCAGTATTTT.